The sequence of this T cell receptor (beta chain) was determined in a study of blood T cell repertoires in COVID-19 (TCRdb year 2020). Concerning the study at large: Samples covering the acute and convalescent phases of COVID-19 were provided by collaborators in the United States, Italy and Spain. Nearly every sample came with metadata listing a de-identified subject ID, COVID-19 status, age in years and sex. Subjects who had been exposed to COVID-19, were actively infected with it, or had recovered from it provided the deeply sampled blood TCRbeta repertoires that made up the dataset. Samples came from the ongoing ImmuneRACE study (first 160 participants) plus 1,254 subjects from 6 global collaborators. The prospective study material was composed of cDNA or gDNA derived from T cells, B-cell-depleted T cells, or PBMCs. Where available, HLA class I and class II types were obtained from metadata supplied by the sample provider rather than from assay-based typing. A freely available public database, intended as a resource for researchers studying the immune response to SARS-CoV-2, is where the repertoires were released. Broader findings and caveats from the paper: Clinical and demographic metadata were provided uncurated, with the amount varying by source and participant.

Regarding this clone: Its target antigen remains unknown. No per-base quality is available; no much larger clone lies one base away.

Its CDR3 holds 12 amino acids, cysteine through phenylalanine. Solely the CDR3 DNA is kept, with 36 bases framed from the first base. CDR1 MNHEY and CDR2 SVGAGI are derived from the germline V gene. V is pared back by 9 bases and J by 3 bases, with 12 bases lying between the germline termini. TCRbeta CDR3 regions were amplified from genomic DNA using the immunoSEQ Assay, a bias-controlled multiplex PCR. As for the authors' bioinformatics: The number of nucleated cells in each sample was estimated from the amplification of reference gene primers within the assay. To quantify the absolute abundance of each unique TCRbeta CDR3 rearrangement, sequence reads were collapsed and filtered. For each sample, productive Simpson clonality was calculated as the square root of Simpson's diversity index across productive rearrangements. In TCRdb, the immuneACCESS table is reduced to in-frame sequences with V and J assigned. These tables do not hold every clone; where another copy was compared, an unresolved V gene accounts for under half, and the others remain unexplained. That table gives V, J and clone size, and the DNA gave D and trimming. This sample gives about 140,000 clones in total; around 80% of them show up just once. The top ten constitute approximately 3.6% of the sample.

Collaborating institutions collected whole blood in K2EDTA tubes following their own protocols. Collaborator samples were shipped for TCRbeta analysis as frozen whole blood, isolated PBMCs, or DNA extracted from either sample type. The chain employs TRBV6-5 and TRBJ2-7; TRBD2 is a possible D gene, resting on 5 matching bases. Sequenced: peripheral blood. This TCR came from a man aged 55 to 70 with acute or convalescent COVID-19. In nucleotides, the sequence is TGTGCCAGTTCGAGTAGCGTCTACGAGCAGTACTTC. Its protein is CASSSSVYEQYF.